The present T cell receptor beta chain was sequenced within a study of T cell clonality in common variable immunodeficiency. Profiling relied on immunoSEQ multiplex PCR, and the TCRdb table lists in-frame clones only, not all of them. The sample holds roughly 30,000 clones, and no clone turns up only once. The study, taken as a whole, reports: In common variable immunodeficiency, TCR beta chains reportedly carried fewer deletions and N-nucleotide insertions. Shared TCRbeta clones were fewer between CVID subjects than controls.

In this sample, this clone turned up a few times. The target antigen is unknown. Read coverage stops 3 residues before the CDR3 terminus; the germline J gene supplies the remainder. This CDR3 is 13 amino acids long. CDR1 and CDR2 (germline): MRHNA, SNTAGT. The trim removed 4 bases at V and 6 bases at J, leaving 5 bases unmatched. The clonotype comes from a human donor with common variable immunodeficiency. The V gene is TRBV6-4, the J gene TRBJ2-7; 8 bases line up with TRBD2. Sequences were obtained from peripheral blood mononuclear cells. This CDR3 is CASSAREGLEQYF. Incomplete CDR3 DNA: TGTGCCAGCAGTGCTCGGGAGGGACTCGAG.